These 13 T cell receptor beta chains were sequenced from one sample in a study of T cells in Graves' hyperthyroidism and ophthalmopathy. Authors of the study amplified TCR beta CDR3 regions from RNA transcripts. In the first-round RT-PCR of the TCR CDR3, the HTBI primer set was used. In TCRdb, the multiplex PCR reads were re-called with MiXCR into one record per CDR3 protein. The profile shows roughly 710,000 distinct CDR3 sequences, 35% of them singletons. Sequencing was performed on blood. The receptors here all came from a woman between 40 and 55 years old with Graves' hyperthyroidism.

This clonotype was counted ten times or more. V is TRBV7-2 and J is TRBJ1-2; 8 bases are shared with TRBD1. V was pared by 5 bases and J by 4 bases, with 9 bases of the junction left unmatched. CDR3 length: 15 residues. Germline CDR1 is SGHTA and CDR2 is FQGNSA. The CDR3 reads CASSPPPGTGYGYTF. The CDR3 DNA sequence: TGTGCCAGCAGCCCACCCCCCGGGACAGGCTATGGCTACACCTTC. The entire variable domain, with the rest obtained from reference TRBV7-2 and TRBJ1-2, is as follows: GAGVSQSPSNKVTEKGKDVELRCDPISGHTALYWYRQSLGQGLEFLIYFQGNSAPDKSGLPSDRFSAERTGGSVSTLTIQRTQQEDSAVYLCASSPPPGTGYGYTFGSGTRLTVV.

The sample holds many counts of this clonotype. The CDR3: CASSFYRDVVAFF. CDR3 nucleotide sequence: TGTGCCAGCAGCTTTTACCGGGACGTCGTAGCTTTCTTT. This chain connects TRBV7-2 to TRBJ1-1; weak D call: TRBD1 (5 bases). V lost 3 bases, J lost 10 bases, and 15 bases lay in between. The CDR3 covers 13 residues. Germline assignment: CDR1 SGHTA and CDR2 FQGNSA.

The table lists this clonotype with many counts. The chain is built from TRBV5-6 and TRBJ1-2, with D possibly matching TRBD1 (5 bases). Between the trimmed V and J ends, which lost 0 bases and 7 bases, there was a span of 13 bases. CDR1 is SGHDT and CDR2 is YYEEEE in the germline V gene. The CDR3 is 14 amino acids. The DNA for the CDR3 is TGTGCCAGCAGCTTGGCCAGGGCCGGCCGTGGCTACACCTTC. Its protein product is CASSLARAGRGYTF. The variable domain in full, completed from reference TRBV5-6 and TRBJ1-2, reads DAGVTQSPTHLIKTRGQQVTLRCSPKSGHDTVSWYQQALGQGPQFIFQYYEEEERQRGNFPDRFSGHQFPNYSSELNVNALLLGDSALYLCASSLARAGRGYTFGSGTRLTVV.

With regard to this clonotype: A clone one base away is much larger, so this may be a read error. The V and J genes are TRBV2 and TRBJ1-4; a weak D match, TRBD1 (6 bases). CDR1 and CDR2 from the germline V gene are SNHLY and FYNNEI. CDR3 length equals 12 residues. CDR3 in DNA: TGTGCCGGCAGCAGGGGTAATGAAAAACTGTTTTTT. This sequence encodes CAGSRGNEKLFF.

The chain recombines TRBV24-1 with TRBJ1-5; TRBD1 agrees at 7 bases. Germline assignment: CDR1 KGHDR and CDR2 SFDVKD. With V trimmed by 12 bases and J by 7 bases, 5 bases remained unmatched. This CDR3 region has 11 residues. CDR3 in amino acids: CAATRGQPQHF. DNA for the CDR3: TGTGCCGCTACCAGGGGGCAGCCCCAGCATTTT.

Worth noting for this clonotype: The junction differs from germline at one of its ends, possibly a read error. The genes are TRBV6-2 or TRBV6-3 and TRBJ2-7; TRBD2 matches 7 bases. The CDR3 runs to 15 residues. Germline V gene lookup returns CDR1 MNHEY and CDR2 SVGEGT. The CDR3 region is CTSTDRKRGSYEQYF. CDR3 DNA sequence: TGTACCAGCACCGATAGGAAGCGGGGTTCCTACGAGCAGTACTTC.

At least ten counts were recorded for this clonotype. This sequence joins TRBV29-1 and TRBJ1-2, with TRBD1 matching over 9 bases. The germline gives CDR1 SQVTM, CDR2 ANQGSEA. This CDR3 spans 11 amino acids. V gave up 6 bases and J gave up 7 bases; unmatched junction bases: 3. The CDR3, as DNA: TGCAGCGTCGGGACAGGGTTTGGCTACACCTTC. Translated: CSVGTGFGYTF.

This clonotype showed up many times. The chain recombines TRBV7-2 with TRBJ1-5; D not resolved. V lost 5 bases and J 6 bases, leaving 8 bases between the germline ends. CDR1 and CDR2 from the germline V gene are SGHTA and FQGNSA. This CDR3 has 12 residues. The CDR3 bases are TGTGCCAGCAGCCCCTCGGGTCAGCCCCAGCATTTT. Translation gives CASSPSGQPQHF.

Many counts were recorded for this clonotype. The chain carries TRBV19 and TRBJ1-4; perhaps TRBD1 as D (6 bases). The ends were cut back, 10 bases at V and 1 base at J, with 10 bases in the middle. Germline CDR1 reads LNHDA; CDR2 reads SQIVND (reference sequence). There are 13 residues in the CDR3. CDR3 sequence reads: CATGEGTNEKLFF. DNA of the CDR3: TGTGCCACAGGGGAGGGAACTAATGAAAAACTGTTTTTT.

This clonotype was detected many times. The chain has TRBV5-1 and TRBJ1-5, with D possibly being TRBD1 (5 bases). The V and J ends lost 0 bases and 6 bases respectively, with 10 bases between them. The CDR3 is 14 residues long. Germline V gives CDR1 SGHRS, CDR2 YFSETQ. The CDR3 DNA is TGCGCCAGCAGCTTGGGCGACAGCTCTCAGCCCCAGCATTTT. Encoded protein: CASSLGDSSQPQHF.

The table lists this clonotype with a count of one. This may stem from a read error, because a much larger clone lies one nucleotide away. The missing conserved phenylalanine or tryptophan at the end of this CDR3 makes a read error likely. The chain uses TRBV19 and TRBJ1-5; TRBD1 matches at 9 bases. The trim removed 4 bases at V and 5 bases at J, leaving 3 bases unmatched. The CDR3 runs 14 residues. Germline V CDR1 and CDR2: LNHDA, SQIVND (reference sequence). The CDR3 protein is CASSRDRDDQPQHL. The DNA for the CDR3 is TGTGCCAGTAGTAGGGACAGGGACGATCAGCCCCAGCATCTT.

With regard to this clonotype: A single base separates this from a much larger clone, so it may be a read error. This rearrangement joins TRBV10-2 to TRBJ2-5, with D perhaps matching TRBD1 (5 bases). This CDR3 region has 14 residues. V lost 6 bases to trimming and J lost 0 bases, with 11 bases between them. Germline loops: CDR1 WSHSY, CDR2 SAAADI. The CDR3 DNA follows: TGCGCCAGCAGGGCCAGGGCGTACCAAGAGACCCAGTACTTC. Translated, it gives CASRARAYQETQYF.

This clonotype has a count of ten or more. This chain joins TRBV7-9 and TRBJ2-7; 10 bases agree with TRBD1. From germline, CDR1 is SEHNR and CDR2 FQNEAQ (reference sequence). CDR3 length: 14 residues. V gave up 5 bases and J gave up 3 bases; unmatched junction bases: 4. As DNA, the CDR3 is TGTGCCAGCAGCCCCGGGACAGGGGACTACGAGCAGTACTTC. Translation: CASSPGTGDYEQYF.